This TCR beta chain stems from a study of beta chain features in type 1 diabetes. Study context: Summed over all samples, the examined sorted cells came to under 110,000,000. Study-wide results and caveats: Still unanswered here is whether HLA type influences TCRB rearrangement. Among patients with Type 1 diabetes, TCRB CDR3s were moderately but significantly shorter in every one of the four CD4+ subsets. Naive, central memory and Treg TCRB repertoires seemed to resemble each other more closely in patients than they did in healthy donors.

This CDR3 has 12 residues. The V gene lost 8 bases and the J gene lost 7 bases, with 14 bases spanning the gap. CDR1 is SNHLY and CDR2 is FYNNEI in the germline V gene. Concerning this clone itself: As yet, its antigen is unknown.

The entirety of the isolated RNA underwent reverse transcription, so expressed TCRB transcripts were sequenced. Sequenced naive, central memory and regulatory T cell samples produced an average of around 3.5 million reads. Produced via immunoSEQ multiplex PCR; TCRdb's table is partial and in-frame only. The data hold 100,000 to 150,000 clones, with 9% observed a single time. The receptor was isolated from a man aged 25-40 years with type 1 diabetes. The specimen sequenced was central memory CD4+ T cells from blood. J is TRBJ2-5 and V is TRBV2, with D possibly TRBD1 on 5 matching bases. The CDR3 reads CASETDALTQYF. CDR3 DNA sequence: TGTGCCAGCGAGACAGATGCCCTGACCCAGTACTTC.